This TCR beta chain was captured by sequencing in a study of naive and memory T cell subsets (dated by TCRdb to about 2017). Regarding the study in general: The study applied an open-source, UMI-based TCR alpha and beta sequencing pipeline to sorted naive and memory peripheral blood T cell subsets. IgG serology results and the functional CMV T cell responses were in complete agreement. RNA was DNase-treated and reverse transcribed with TCR constant-region primers, mostly using SuperScript III.

From the germline V gene (reference sequence), CDR1 is LGHDT and CDR2 is YNNKEL. The V end loses 5 bases and the J end loses 2 bases, and a stretch of 16 bases separates them. From the cysteine through the phenylalanine, the CDR3 covers 15 amino acids. Of the read, only the CDR3 DNA is kept; its 45 bases are in frame from base 1. Overall results and qualifications from the work: In both CD4 and CD8 cells, a rise in Gini index and a fall in Shannon and inverse Simpson diversity were observed from naive through CM, EM and EMRA. TCR abundance followed a power law with an exponent that was different for naive and memory subsets but consistent across the three individuals. After error correction, only a single occurrence was seen for over 90% of naive TCR sequences, so much steeper abundance distributions were produced than in memory subsets. No ground truth was available to validate the repertoire findings for the naive and memory subsets. A clonotype was defined as a single alpha or beta chain sequence rather than as a paired alpha/beta receptor. RNA-based TCR counts may be affected by expression changes linked to T cell activation and differentiation.

From the second PCR step onward, the TCR alpha chain libraries and the TCR beta chain libraries were amplified separately. CMV status of each donor was established by measuring IFNgamma production from CD4+ T cells after fresh PBMCs were stimulated overnight with CMV viral lysate. CD4 T cells were positively selected with Miltenyi beads, followed by positive selection of CD8 T cells from the CD4-negative fraction. After staining for CD3, CD4, CD8, CD45RA, CD27 and a live/dead dye, cells were sorted on a BD Aria II into four subsets based on CD45RA and CD27. A few healthy volunteers provided blood, and each donor's sample was split into CD4 and CD8 T cells and then further divided into four differentiation subsets. Roughly 120 ml of peripheral blood was collected from each donor, and PBMC were isolated from the blood using Ficoll-Paque PLUS density-gradient centrifugation. Sorted cells were lysed in RLT buffer, after which RNA was extracted using a Qiagen RNeasy kit and stored at -80 degrees C.

Library construction relied on UMI-ligation and nested PCR. The beta constant-region primer consisted of an equimolar mixture of two oligonucleotides that together covered TRBC1 and TRBC2. A single-stranded oligonucleotide containing the SP2 primer and a 12-nucleotide UMI was joined to the 3' end of the cDNA by T4 RNA ligase 1. The ligated cDNA went through four rounds of PCR with nested alpha and beta constant-region primers together with the SP2 primer. The ligation reaction was incubated at 16°C for about 18-25 hours. To avoid over-amplification, PCR2 was usually performed as a SYBR Green qPCR and halted once a predetermined threshold was reached. All purifications after the first were performed with Agencourt AMPure XP magnetic beads. Library quantification was done by Qubit, followed by a TapeStation check on which the main peak was expected at around 650 bp. Sequencing of the pooled libraries was done on an Illumina MiSeq using v2 2x251 paired-end kits, which typically yielded roughly 0.95-2.2 million reads per sample. Libraries were pooled at 4 nM per sample, and roughly 4.5-8% PhiX was added to improve cluster recognition. The original pipeline was this. FASTQ reads processed by Demultiplexor were assigned V and J genes by Decombinator through tag matching that tolerated a single base-pair mismatch. By using UMIs, Collapsinator corrected both sequencing errors and the frequency errors caused by PCR heterogeneity. CDR3Translator translated TCRs and extracted CDR3s from the conserved cysteine to the FGXG phenylalanine, flagging non-productive sequences. Gini, Shannon entropy and inverse Simpson indices were calculated on repertoires that had been subsampled to equal numbers of UMI-defined TCRs. Within the linear range, a power law was fitted to clonotype abundance distributions using maximum likelihood. On one naive CD8 sample, the pipeline and MIGEC gave similar UMI counts, unique TCR numbers and clonal distributions. The repertoires were searched for around 7,000 CMV-associated CDR3 sequences that had been compiled from VDJdb and a published dataset. TCRdb reanalyzed the raw reads on its own, using fastp at Q25 for trimming and MiXCR for clone calling, and kept in-frame beta chains. CDR3 protein sequences are deduplicated, and each keeps its most common genes and DNA. The V and J calls here are based on TCRdb, not the publication. This sample gives some 100,000 distinct CDR3 sequences in total; roughly 7% of them show up just once. The ten most abundant clones make up roughly 1.5% of the sample.

In this sample, this clonotype turned up many times. Its specific antigen is unknown. No much larger clonotype is one base removed from it; base qualities were not supplied. The sample comprised central memory CD4+ T cells from blood. The cell subset or site label, read with the paper, signifies: central memory, CD45RA- CD27+. The rearranged chain carries TRBV3-1 and TRBJ2-7, and perhaps TRBD1 as D gene, on 6 matching bases. The TCR comes from a human donor in good health. This receptor carries the CDR3 CASSTGGAVPYEQYF. The sequenced DNA: TGTGCCAGCAGCACTGGGGGCGCTGTCCCCTACGAGCAGTACTTC.